The rows below give T cell receptor beta chains drawn from one sample of a study of cytomegalovirus exposure and HLA in healthy donors. Repertoires were generated with immunoSEQ multiplex PCR, while TCRdb's copy carries only in-frame clones and drops some. The table includes 140,000 to 150,000 clones, more than 75% detected once. The material sequenced was PBMCs. These receptor sequences come from a female donor in good health and CMV-seronegative. Each CDR3 is given with its conserved first and last residue. A D gene is named only where the DNA matches it firmly. For some rows the clone size is stated as once, few or many, or as a class when expanded; others skip it.

j_call,v_call,clone_size,d_call,cdr3_aa,cdr3_nt
TRBJ1-3,TRBV14,.,.,CASSQWGLSGNTIYF,TGTGCCAGCAGCCAGTGGGGGCTGTCTGGAAACACCATATATTTT
TRBJ1-4,TRBV7-9,few,TRBD1,CASSYRQGSDNEKLFF,TGTGCCAGCAGTTATCGACAGGGGTCTGATAATGAAAAACTGTTTTTT
TRBJ2-6,TRBV5-4,many,.,CASSFERGLAGANVLTF,TGTGCCAGCAGCTTCGAAAGGGGATTAGCTGGGGCCAACGTCCTGACTTTC
TRBJ2-3,TRBV27,.,.,CASSSRLGGGTDTQYF,TGTGCCAGCAGCTCAAGACTAGGTGGTGGCACAGATACGCAGTATTTT
TRBJ1-1,TRBV19,.,.,CASSIVESEAFF,TGTGCCAGTAGTATAGTAGAGTCTGAAGCTTTCTTT
TRBJ2-6,TRBV9,.,TRBD1,CASSVGGTGAGANVLTF,TGTGCCAGCAGCGTAGGTGGGACAGGGGCTGGGGCCAACGTCCTGACTTTC
TRBJ2-7,TRBV5-1,.,.,CASSGGGQGNPYEQYF,TGCGCCAGCAGCGGGGGAGGGCAGGGGAACCCCTACGAGCAGTACTTC
TRBJ1-2,TRBV28,.,TRBD1,CASSFRGRGYTF,TGTGCCAGCAGTTTTAGGGGGCGTGGCTACACCTTC
TRBJ2-4,TRBV27,.,TRBD2,CASSLSRARGGIQYF,TGTGCCAGCAGTTTATCCCGGGCCCGGGGGGGCATTCAGTACTTC
TRBJ2-7,TRBV18,.,.,CASSQGLYLDYEQYF,TGTGCCAGCTCGCAGGGACTCTACCTCGACTACGAGCAGTACTTC